This TCR beta chain comes out of a study of blood T cell repertoires in COVID-19. Some clones are missing from TCRdb's copy, which holds only in-frame ones; the method was immunoSEQ multiplex PCR. The sample shows 40,000 to 50,000 clones, 70% to 90% of them seen only once. The CDR3 runs 15 residues. Looked up from germline, CDR1 is MNHNS and CDR2 is SASEGT. The germline V and J ends were trimmed by 3 bases and 3 bases, with 13 bases remaining between them. The sample comprised peripheral blood. The sequence came from a human donor in a cohort sampled during active COVID-19. The rearrangement uses TRBV6-1 and TRBJ2-3; a possible D gene is TRBD1 (5 bases). Here the CDR3 DNA reads TGTGCCAGCAGTGACCCAGGGCGGTGGACAGATACGCAGTATTTT. It yields the protein CASSDPGRWTDTQYF.